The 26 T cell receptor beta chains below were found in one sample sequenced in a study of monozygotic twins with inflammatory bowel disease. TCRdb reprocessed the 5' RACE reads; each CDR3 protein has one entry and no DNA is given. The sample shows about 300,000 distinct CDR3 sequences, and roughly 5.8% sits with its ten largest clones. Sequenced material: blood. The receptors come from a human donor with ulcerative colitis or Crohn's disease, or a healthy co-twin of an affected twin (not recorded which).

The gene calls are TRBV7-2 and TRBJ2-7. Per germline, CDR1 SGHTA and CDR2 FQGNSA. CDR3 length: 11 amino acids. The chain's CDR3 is CASSFRYEQYF.

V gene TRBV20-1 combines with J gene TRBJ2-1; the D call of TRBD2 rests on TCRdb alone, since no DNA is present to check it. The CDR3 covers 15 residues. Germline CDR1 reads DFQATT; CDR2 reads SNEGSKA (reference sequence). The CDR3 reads CSAPLAGGPRNEQFF.

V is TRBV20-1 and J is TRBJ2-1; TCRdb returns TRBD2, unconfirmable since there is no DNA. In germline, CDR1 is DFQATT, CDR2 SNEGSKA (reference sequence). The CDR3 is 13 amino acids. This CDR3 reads CSAPGLADNEQFF.

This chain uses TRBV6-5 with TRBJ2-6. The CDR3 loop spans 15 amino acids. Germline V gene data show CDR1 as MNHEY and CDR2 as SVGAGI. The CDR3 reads CASSYDLSGANVLTF.

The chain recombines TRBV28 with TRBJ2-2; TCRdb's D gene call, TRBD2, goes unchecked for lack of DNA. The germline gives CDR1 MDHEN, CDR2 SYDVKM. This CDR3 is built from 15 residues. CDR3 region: CASSLRLAGVGELFF. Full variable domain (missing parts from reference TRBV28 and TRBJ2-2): DVKVTQSSRYLVKRTGEKVFLECVQDMDHENMFWYRQDPGLGLRLIYFSYDVKMKEKGDIPEGYSVSREKKERFSLILESASTNQTSMYLCASSLRLAGVGELFFGEGSRLTVL.

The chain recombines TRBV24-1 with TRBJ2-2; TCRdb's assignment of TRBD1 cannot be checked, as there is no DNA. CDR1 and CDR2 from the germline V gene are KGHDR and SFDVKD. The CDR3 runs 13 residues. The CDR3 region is CATNHRGSGELFF.

This chain's CDR3 is CASRGPWGVDTQYF. The chain uses TRBV6-2 or TRBV6-3 and TRBJ2-3; absent DNA, TCRdb's TRBD1 call cannot be checked. CDR1 MNHEY and CDR2 SVGEGT come from the germline V gene. The CDR3 extends over 14 amino acids.

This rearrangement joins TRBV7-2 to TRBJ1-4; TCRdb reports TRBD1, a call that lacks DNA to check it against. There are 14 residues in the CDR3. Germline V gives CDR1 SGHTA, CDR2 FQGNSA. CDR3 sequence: CASSRRGRNEKLFF.

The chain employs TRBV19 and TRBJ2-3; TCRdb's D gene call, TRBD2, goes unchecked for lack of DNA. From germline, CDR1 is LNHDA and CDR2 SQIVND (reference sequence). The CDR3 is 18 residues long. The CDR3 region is CASSISEIHLSSTDTQYF.

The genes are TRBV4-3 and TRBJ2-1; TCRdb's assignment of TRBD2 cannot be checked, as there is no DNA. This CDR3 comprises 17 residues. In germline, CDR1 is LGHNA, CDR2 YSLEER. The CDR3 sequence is CASSQEVRLAGGREQFF.

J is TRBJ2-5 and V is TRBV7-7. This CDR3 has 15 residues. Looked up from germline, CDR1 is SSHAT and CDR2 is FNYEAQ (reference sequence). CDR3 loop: CASSFSWLNQETQYF.

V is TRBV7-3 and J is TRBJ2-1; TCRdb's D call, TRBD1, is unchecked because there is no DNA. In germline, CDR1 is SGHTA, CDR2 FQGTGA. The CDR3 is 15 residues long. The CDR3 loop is CASSPSRAARSEQFF. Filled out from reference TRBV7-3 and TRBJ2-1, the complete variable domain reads GAGVSQTPSNKVTEKGKYVELRCDPISGHTALYWYRQSLGQGPEFLIYFQGTGAADDSGLPNDRFFAVRPEGSVSTLKIQRTERGDSAVYLCASSPSRAARSEQFFGPGTRLTVL.

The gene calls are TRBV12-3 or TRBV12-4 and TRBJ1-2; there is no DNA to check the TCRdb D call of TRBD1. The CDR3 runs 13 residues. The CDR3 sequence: CASSLLQAGGYTF.

CDR3 sequence: CSVRQAALGYTF. V and J are TRBV29-1 and TRBJ1-2; with no DNA, the TCRdb D assignment of TRBD1 cannot be verified. Germline CDR1 is SQVTM and CDR2 is ANQGSEA. The CDR3 runs 12 residues.

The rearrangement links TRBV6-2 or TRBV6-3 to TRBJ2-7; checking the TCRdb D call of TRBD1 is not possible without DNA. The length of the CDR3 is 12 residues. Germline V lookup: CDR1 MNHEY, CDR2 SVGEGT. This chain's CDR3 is CASRNRLYEQYF.

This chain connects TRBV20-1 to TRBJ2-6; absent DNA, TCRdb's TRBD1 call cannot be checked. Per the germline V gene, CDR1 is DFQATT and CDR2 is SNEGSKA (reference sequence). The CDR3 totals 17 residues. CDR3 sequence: CSTDLFGEDSGANVLTF.

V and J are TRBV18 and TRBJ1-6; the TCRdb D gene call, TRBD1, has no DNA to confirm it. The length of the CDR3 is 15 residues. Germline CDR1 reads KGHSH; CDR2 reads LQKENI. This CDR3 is CASSYRDSHNSPLHF.

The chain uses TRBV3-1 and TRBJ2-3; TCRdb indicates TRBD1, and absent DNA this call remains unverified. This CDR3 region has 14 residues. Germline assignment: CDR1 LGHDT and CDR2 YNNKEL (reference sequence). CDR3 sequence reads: CASSLAGDADTQYF.

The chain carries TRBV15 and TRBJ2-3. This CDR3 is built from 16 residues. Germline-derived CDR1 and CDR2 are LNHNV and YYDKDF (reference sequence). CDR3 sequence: CATSSLNIDRTDTQYF.

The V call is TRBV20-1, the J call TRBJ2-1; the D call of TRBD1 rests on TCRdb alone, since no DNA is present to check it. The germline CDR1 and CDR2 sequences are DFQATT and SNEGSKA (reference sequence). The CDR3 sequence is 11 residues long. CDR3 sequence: CSASDRLGQFF.

The CDR3 sequence is CAWEGQGNSEAFF. The rearrangement joins TRBV30 to TRBJ1-1; the TRBD1 assignment by TCRdb is unverifiable without DNA. Germline V CDR1 and CDR2: GTSNPN, SVGIG (reference sequence). The CDR3 consists of 13 residues. Looking up the rest from reference TRBV30 and TRBJ1-1 gives the full variable domain: SQTIHQWPATLVQPVGSPLSLECTVEGTSNPNLYWYRQAAGRGLQLLFYSVGIGQISSEVPQNLSASRPQDRQFILSSKKLLLSDSGFYLCAWEGQGNSEAFFGQGTRLTVV.

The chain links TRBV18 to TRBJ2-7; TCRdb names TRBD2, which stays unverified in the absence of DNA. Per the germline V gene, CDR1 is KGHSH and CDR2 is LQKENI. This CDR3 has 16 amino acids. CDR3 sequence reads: CASSPPERETAYEQYF.

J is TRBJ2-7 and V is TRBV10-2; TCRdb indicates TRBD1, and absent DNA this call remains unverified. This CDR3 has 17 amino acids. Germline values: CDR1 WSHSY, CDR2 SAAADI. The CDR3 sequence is CASSEWNRGMSSYEQYF.

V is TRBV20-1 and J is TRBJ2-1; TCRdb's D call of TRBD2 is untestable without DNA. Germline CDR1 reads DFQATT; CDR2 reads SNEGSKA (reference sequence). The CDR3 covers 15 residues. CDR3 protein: CSARASGLADNEQFF.

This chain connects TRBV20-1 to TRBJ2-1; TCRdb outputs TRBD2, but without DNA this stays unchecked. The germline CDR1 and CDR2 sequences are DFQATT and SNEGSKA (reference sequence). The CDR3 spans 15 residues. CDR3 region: CSAITLEGYYNEQFF.

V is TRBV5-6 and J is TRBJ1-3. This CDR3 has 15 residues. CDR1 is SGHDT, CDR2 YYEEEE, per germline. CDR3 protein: CASSLLDSSGNTIYF.